Below, 8 T cell receptor beta chains from the same sample are listed, as sequenced in a study of blood T cell repertoires in COVID-19. Using immunoSEQ multiplex PCR, the repertoire was profiled, and TCRdb retains in-frame clones only, with some absent. The data contain approximately 190,000 clones, more than 75% of them singletons. Sequencing used peripheral blood. These TCRs come from a man aged 35 to 55 with active or convalescent COVID-19.

The count of this clone is one. V gene TRBV5-6 combines with J gene TRBJ1-1; 7 bases are a match to TRBD1. CDR3 length equals 17 residues. The trim removed 3 bases at V and 3 bases at J, leaving 14 bases unmatched. In germline, CDR1 is SGHDT, CDR2 YYEEEE. The CDR3 DNA is TGTGCCAGCAGCTGGTGGGACAGAAACCCTACTCACACTGAAGCTTTCTTT. Encoded protein: CASSWWDRNPTHTEAFF.

The chain carries TRBV5-1 and TRBJ2-3, with TRBD2 identical over 9 bases. V shed 5 bases, J shed 4 bases, and the junction held 5 bases outside the gene matches. The CDR3 sequence is 14 residues long. CDR1 and CDR2 (germline): SGHRS, YFSETQ. The CDR3 here is CASRDSGGADTQYF. For the CDR3, the DNA is TGCGCCAGCAGAGATAGCGGGGGTGCAGATACGCAGTATTTT.

The V gene is TRBV4-2, the J gene TRBJ2-7; 12 nucleotides line up with TRBD2. J lost 4 bases, V lost 0 bases, and 1 base had no gene match. This CDR3 is 15 amino acids long. Germline assignment: CDR1 LGHNA and CDR2 YNFKEQ. Written as DNA, the CDR3 is TGTGCCAGCAGCCAAGAAGGGACTAGCGGGTACGAGCAGTACTTC. Its translation: CASSQEGTSGYEQYF.

This clone occurred once. This chain joins TRBV29-1 and TRBJ1-1, with TRBD1 matching 8 bases. This CDR3 is 13 amino acids long. CDR1 SQVTM and CDR2 ANQGSEA come from the germline V gene. Trimming at V came to 8 bases and at J to 4 bases, leaving 9 bases not matched to a gene. DNA for the CDR3: TGCAGCCTTACGGACAGGGTGATCACTGAAGCTTTCTTT. Protein product: CSLTDRVITEAFF.

The chain recombines TRBV6-6 with TRBJ1-1, with D uncertain. Germline V gene data show CDR1 as MNHNY and CDR2 as SVGAGI (reference sequence). V was clipped by 2 bases and J by 0 bases, with 7 bases between them. The CDR3 is 14 amino acids. CDR3 sequence reads: CASSYGSMNTEAFF. The CDR3 DNA is TGTGCCAGCAGTTACGGGAGTATGAACACTGAAGCTTTCTTT.

This rearrangement joins TRBV6-6 to TRBJ2-7; D unresolved. V lost 2 bases, J lost 1 base, and 9 bases lay in between. CDR1 is MNHNY and CDR2 is SVGAGI in the germline V gene (reference sequence). The CDR3 length is 14 residues. Here the CDR3 reads CASSYGQLSYEQYF. CDR3 nucleotides: TGTGCCAGCAGTTACGGGCAGTTATCCTACGAGCAGTACTTC.

The chain couples TRBV9 to TRBJ2-6; 7 nucleotides match TRBD1. With 4 bases clipped from V and 0 bases from J, the junction kept 7 bases outside the gene matches. From germline, CDR1 is SGDLS and CDR2 YYNGEE. This CDR3 has 17 amino acids. CDR3 DNA: TGTGCCAGCAGCCAACGACAGGGACCCTCTGGGGCCAACGTCCTGACTTTC. Translating it yields CASSQRQGPSGANVLTF. Based on the CDR3 plus reference TRBV9 and TRBJ2-6, the full variable domain is DSGVTQTPKHLITATGQRVTLRCSPRSGDLSVYWYQQSLDQGLQFLIQYYNGEERAKGNILERFSAQQFPDLHSELNLSSLELGDSALYFCASSQRQGPSGANVLTFGAGSRLTVL.

The genes are TRBV2 and TRBJ1-5, with 7 positions matching TRBD1. Unmatched junction bases numbered 4, after V lost 1 base and J lost 4 bases. This CDR3 is built from 15 residues. Looked up from germline, CDR1 is SNHLY and CDR2 is FYNNEI. CDR3: CASSEGQGPNQPQHF. The CDR3 nucleotides are TGTGCCAGCAGTGAAGGACAGGGACCAAATCAGCCCCAGCATTTT.